These 31 T cell receptor beta chains were sequenced from one sample in a study of T-cell reconstitution after alpha-beta-depleted transplantation in children. Preparing the TCRbeta library involved the use of unique molecular identifiers. TCRdb itself ran the PCR reads through MiXCR, one entry per CDR3 protein. The data show fewer than 550,000 distinct CDR3 sequences, about a tenth seen once. Source: PBMCs from the stem cell graft donor, taken from the stem cell graft. These TCRs come from a human donor who donated a stem cell graft to a child with acute myeloid leukemia.

This clonotype was picked up many times. The chain carries TRBV25-1 and TRBJ2-7; TRBD2 agrees at 10 bases. The CDR3 is made up of 18 amino acids. Germline values: CDR1 MGHDK, CDR2 SYGVNS. V was clipped by 3 bases and J by 0 bases; unmatched bases: 11. The CDR3 coding sequence is TGTGCCAGCAGTGACGGGAGCGGGAGGGCCATCCCCTCCTACGAGCAGTACTTC. Translated, it gives CASSDGSGRAIPSYEQYF.

This clonotype was counted only a few times. The rearrangement uses TRBV9 and TRBJ2-7; D gene uncertain. The CDR3 length is 14 residues. Between the trimmed V and J ends, which lost 4 bases and 2 bases, there was a span of 13 bases. Germline lookup yields CDR1 SGDLS and CDR2 YYNGEE. CDR3 loop: CASSRGTEPYEQYF. The CDR3 bases are TGTGCCAGCAGCCGTGGCACGGAGCCCTACGAGCAGTACTTC.

This clonotype showed up many times. The chain joins TRBV20-1 to TRBJ1-6; no firm D call. Trimming took off 5 bases at V and 11 bases at J, with 13 bases between the two ends. CDR1 is DFQATT, CDR2 SNEGSKA, per germline (reference sequence). The CDR3 has 12 amino acids. In nucleotides, the CDR3 is TGCAGTGCTCGTCAGCCGGGAGCACCCCTCCACTTT. Translation gives CSARQPGAPLHF.

This clonotype has a handful of counts. In DNA form, the CDR3 reads TGCAGTGCTAGAGATTCCCAGGGGTCGAACGAGCAGTACGTC. Translating gives CSARDSQGSNEQYV. The chain joins TRBV20-1 to TRBJ2-7; D possibly corresponds to TRBD1 (6 bases). The CDR3 is 14 amino acids. V lost 0 bases and J 5 bases, leaving 14 bases between the germline ends. Germline CDR1 DFQATT, CDR2 SNEGSKA (reference sequence).

The chain recombines TRBV29-1 with TRBJ2-1; TRBD2 agrees at 8 bases. Germline V gene sequence: CDR1 SQVTM, CDR2 ANQGSEA. V shed 7 bases, J shed 5 bases, and the junction held 7 bases outside the gene matches. This CDR3 comprises 13 residues. CDR3 loop: CSALTSANNEQFF. For the CDR3, the DNA is TGCAGCGCCCTGACTAGCGCGAACAATGAGCAGTTCTTC.

This clonotype has ten or more counts. The chain recombines TRBV7-2 with TRBJ1-5; TRBD1 matches at 9 bases. V was clipped by 5 bases and J by 7 bases; unmatched bases: 9. This CDR3 spans 15 amino acids. Germline values: CDR1 SGHTA, CDR2 FQGNSA. The CDR3 spells CASSGGQGSNQPQHF. Here the CDR3 DNA reads TGTGCCAGCAGCGGGGGACAGGGATCAAACCAGCCCCAGCATTTT.

The chain combines TRBV19 with TRBJ2-1; 8 bases align to TRBD2. Germline V CDR1 and CDR2: LNHDA, SQIVND (reference sequence). V trimming: 8 bases; J trimming: 0 bases; junction bases outside the gene matches: 3. The CDR3 is made up of 14 amino acids. The CDR3 coding sequence is TGTGCCAGTCGCGGGAGGCCCTCCTACAATGAGCAGTTCTTC. It specifies CASRGRPSYNEQFF.

A few counts support this clonotype. The chain employs TRBV4-1 and TRBJ1-2; 9 bases are a match to TRBD1. The V segment lost 1 base and the J segment 8 bases; nucleotides outside the gene matches: 5. Looked up from germline, CDR1 is MGHRA and CDR2 is YSYEKL. CDR3 length equals 14 residues. As DNA, the CDR3 is TGCGCCAGCAGCCAAGGGGACAGGGTGGGAGGCTACACCTTC. Its protein product is CASSQGDRVGGYTF.

This clonotype was counted only a few times. The chain combines TRBV12-3 or TRBV12-4 with TRBJ1-1; D is unclear. Trimming removed 4 bases at V and 0 bases at J, with 6 bases between. This CDR3 contains 13 residues. CDR3 region: CASSSPVNTEAFF. DNA of the CDR3: TGTGCCAGCAGTTCCCCGGTGAACACTGAAGCTTTCTTT.

The genes are TRBV7-2 and TRBJ1-6, with 9 bases aligning to TRBD1. Germline CDR1 SGHTA, CDR2 FQGNSA. The CDR3 sequence is 14 residues long. Unmatched junction bases numbered 5, after V lost 4 bases and J lost 10 bases. DNA for the CDR3: TGTGCCAGCAGCTACCGGGACAGGGCCTCACCCCTCCACTTT. Its translation is CASSYRDRASPLHF.

This clonotype has only a few counts. V usage is TRBV30 and J usage is TRBJ2-6; possibly TRBD1 or TRBD2 for D (5 bases each). CDR3 length equals 16 residues. Germline-derived CDR1 and CDR2 are GTSNPN and SVGIG (reference sequence). V was cut by 2 bases and J by 2 bases, with 13 bases left in between. CDR3 amino acids: CAWSFGAQAGANVLTF. The CDR3, as DNA: TGTGCCTGGAGTTTCGGGGCGCAGGCTGGGGCCAACGTCCTGACTTTC.

This clonotype was detected only once. The V gene is TRBV19, the J gene TRBJ2-7; D may be TRBD2 (6 bases). Germline-derived CDR1 and CDR2 are LNHDA and SQIVND (reference sequence). The CDR3 runs to 14 residues. Trimming left V 1 base short and J 2 bases short, with 9 bases between. In DNA form, the CDR3 reads TGTGCCAGTAGTATAGCGGGAGCGACCTACGAGCAGTACTTC. Translation: CASSIAGATYEQYF. Full variable domain (outside the CDR3, taken from reference TRBV19 and TRBJ2-7): DGGITQSPKYLFRKEGQNVTLSCEQNLNHDAMYWYRQDPGQGLRLIYYSQIVNDFQKGDIAEGYSVSREKKESFPLTVTSAQKNPTAFYLCASSIAGATYEQYFGPGTRLTVT.

V usage is TRBV24-1 and J usage is TRBJ2-5; 10 bases map to TRBD2. This CDR3 spans 16 amino acids. Looked up from germline, CDR1 is KGHDR and CDR2 is SFDVKD. Losses at the gene ends were 8 bases for V and 2 bases for J; bases not matched to a gene: 10. CDR3 region: CATIGTSGIRQETQYF. As DNA, the CDR3 is TGTGCCACCATAGGTACTAGCGGGATCCGACAAGAGACCCAGTACTTC.

This clonotype was detected a few times. The V call is TRBV12-3 or TRBV12-4, the J call TRBJ2-1; weak D call: TRBD2 (5 bases). V lost 6 bases to trimming and J lost 4 bases, with 10 bases between them. CDR3 size: 13 residues. The CDR3 protein is CASRRTGYNEQFF. The CDR3 region has the DNA TGTGCCAGCAGACGGACGGGGTACAATGAGCAGTTCTTC.

This clonotype was picked up a small number of times. This rearrangement joins TRBV29-1 to TRBJ2-6; tentatively, D is TRBD2 (7 bases). V was shortened by 7 bases and J by 4 bases, with 20 bases between the two germline ends. Germline values: CDR1 SQVTM, CDR2 ANQGSEA. The CDR3 extends over 16 amino acids. CDR3 residues: CSARTEGGSGANVLTF. CDR3 bases: TGCAGCGCTCGGACAGAGGGAGGGTCCGGGGCCAACGTCCTGACTTTC.

V gene TRBV7-8 combines with J gene TRBJ1-2; D is ambiguous. The germline CDR1 and CDR2 sequences are SGHVS and FQNEAQ. The CDR3 consists of 13 residues. V dropped 8 bases and J dropped 3 bases, with 13 bases sitting between them. The CDR3: CASGQPGDYGYTF. The CDR3 DNA is TGTGCCAGCGGTCAACCCGGAGACTATGGCTACACCTTC.

The chain links TRBV7-2 to TRBJ2-5; the match to TRBD2 covers 10 bases. The V gene's germline CDR1 is SGHTA and CDR2 FQGNSA. The CDR3 consists of 14 residues. V was pared by 6 bases and J by 4 bases, with 5 bases of the junction left unmatched. CDR3 nucleotide sequence: TGTGCCAGCAGAATAGCGGGGGGCCGAGAGACCCAGTACTTC. Protein: CASRIAGGRETQYF.

The chain combines TRBV7-8 with TRBJ2-4; D remains unclear. The CDR3 loop spans 16 amino acids. The V end was cut by 1 base, the J end by 0 bases, with 10 bases between. Germline CDR1 and CDR2: SGHVS and FQNEAQ. The CDR3 reads CASSLVQAPAKNIQYF. The CDR3 DNA reads TGTGCCAGCAGCTTAGTGCAGGCGCCAGCCAAAAACATTCAGTACTTC.

This clonotype was seen many times. This chain uses TRBV24-1 with TRBJ2-3; the match to TRBD1 covers 7 bases. Germline CDR1 KGHDR, CDR2 SFDVKD. This CDR3 is built from 15 residues. Trimming at V came to 3 bases and at J to 5 bases, leaving 7 bases not matched to a gene. The CDR3 bases are TGTGCCACCAGTGATCCGAGACAGGGTTTAGATACGCAGTATTTT. It yields the protein CATSDPRQGLDTQYF.

This clonotype was observed many times. The chain uses TRBV4-2 and TRBJ2-1, with TRBD1 as a possible D gene (6 bases). CDR1 and CDR2 from the germline V gene are LGHNA and YNFKEQ. The CDR3 is 15 residues long. V lost 0 bases and J 6 bases, leaving 12 bases between the germline ends. The CDR3 coding sequence is TGTGCCAGCAGCCAAGATATGGGGGCTTTCAATGAGCAGTTCTTC. Its translation is CASSQDMGAFNEQFF.

This clonotype has a count of ten or more. J is TRBJ2-2 and V is TRBV15; a weak D match, TRBD2 (5 bases). V lost 4 bases to trimming and J lost 3 bases, with 9 bases between them. The CDR3 is made up of 14 amino acids. CDR1 LNHNV and CDR2 YYDKDF come from the germline V gene (reference sequence). CDR3 in DNA: TGTGCCACCAGCAAGGACTCGGACACCGGGGAGCTGTTTTTT. Translating gives CATSKDSDTGELFF.

The chain couples TRBV7-2 to TRBJ2-7, with TRBD2 identical over 9 bases. Germline lookup yields CDR1 SGHTA and CDR2 FQGNSA. The CDR3 runs to 14 residues. J gave up 3 bases and V 2 bases, and 2 bases lay outside the gene matches. Written as DNA, the CDR3 is TGTGCCAGCAGCTTACTAGCGGGAAGCTACGAGCAGTACTTC. Translated: CASSLLAGSYEQYF.

There are a few counts of this clonotype. The chain has TRBV20-1 and TRBJ2-1, with 10 bases identical to TRBD2. V shed 3 bases and J 8 bases; nucleotides not matched to a gene: 1. Germline V CDR1 and CDR2: DFQATT, SNEGSKA (reference sequence). The CDR3 covers 12 residues. DNA of the CDR3: TGCAGTGCTAGTAGCGGGAGGTATGAGCAGTTCTTC. It translates to CSASSGRYEQFF.

This chain joins TRBV6-5 and TRBJ1-1, with 9 bases identical to TRBD1. Germline V gene lookup returns CDR1 MNHEY and CDR2 SVGAGI. J lost 8 bases, V lost 0 bases, and 7 bases had no gene match. The length of the CDR3 is 15 residues. The CDR3 here is CASSYSGQGGAEAFF. CDR3 DNA: TGTGCCAGCAGTTACTCGGGACAGGGAGGGGCGGAAGCTTTCTTT.

The rearrangement uses TRBV6-1 and TRBJ1-6; the match to TRBD1 covers 12 bases. The CDR3 totals 15 residues. Losses at the gene ends were 1 base for V and 15 bases for J; bases not matched to a gene: 7. Germline V gene lookup returns CDR1 MNHNS and CDR2 SASEGT. CDR3 residues: CASSEGGTGGSFLHF. CDR3 in DNA: TGTGCCAGCAGTGAAGGTGGGACAGGGGGCTCCTTCCTCCACTTT.

In its sample, this clonotype was seen a few times. The rearrangement uses TRBV12-3 or TRBV12-4 and TRBJ1-1; D is ambiguous. The ends were cut back, 4 bases at V and 0 bases at J, with 9 bases in the middle. The CDR3 spans 14 residues. The DNA of the CDR3 is TGTGCCAGCAGTTCTCAAGGTATGAACACTGAAGCTTTCTTT. Protein: CASSSQGMNTEAFF.

This clonotype has a handful of counts. This chain connects TRBV20-1 to TRBJ1-2; D remains unclear. Trimming left V 6 bases short and J 7 bases short, with 15 bases between. The CDR3 has 12 amino acids. Per germline, CDR1 DFQATT and CDR2 SNEGSKA (reference sequence). In nucleotides, the CDR3 is TGCAGTGCCTTCGGAGGAGTGGCTGGCTACACCTTC. Translation gives CSAFGGVAGYTF.

The gene calls are TRBV3-1 and TRBJ2-1, with 7 positions matching TRBD1. The CDR3 is made up of 19 amino acids. V was pared by 6 bases and J by 0 bases, with 17 bases of the junction left unmatched. The germline CDR1 and CDR2 sequences are LGHDT and YNNKEL (reference sequence). This CDR3 reads CASSRGQGGPSGSYNEQFF. In DNA, the CDR3 is TGTGCCAGCAGTAGGGGGCAGGGTGGTCCGTCAGGCTCCTACAATGAGCAGTTCTTC.

The chain recombines TRBV10-3 with TRBJ2-7; TRBD1 is a possible D gene (6 bases). This CDR3 spans 13 amino acids. Germline loops: CDR1 ENHRY, CDR2 SYGVKD. V lost 6 bases and J lost 4, with 13 bases in between. CDR3 region: CAIRSDRKYEQYF. CDR3 DNA: TGTGCCATCAGATCCGACAGGAAATACGAGCAGTACTTC.

This clonotype was observed a few times. V usage is TRBV5-6 and J usage is TRBJ2-1; 11 positions agree with TRBD2. Trimming at V came to 1 base and at J to 10 bases, leaving 4 bases not matched to a gene. The CDR3 spans 14 residues. Germline CDR1 SGHDT, CDR2 YYEEEE. The CDR3 sequence: CASSLLAGGREQFF. The CDR3 DNA sequence: TGTGCCAGCAGCTTGCTAGCGGGGGGTCGGGAGCAGTTCTTC.

This clonotype was counted ten times or more. The J gene is TRBJ2-1, the V gene TRBV7-9, with 9 positions matching TRBD2. V lost 3 bases to trimming and J lost 8 bases; unmatched junction nucleotides: 8. CDR1 is SEHNR, CDR2 FQNEAQ, per germline (reference sequence). The CDR3 loop spans 15 amino acids. This chain's CDR3 is CASSFIAGVEYEQFF. As DNA, the CDR3 is TGTGCCAGCAGCTTTATAGCGGGAGTGGAGTATGAGCAGTTCTTC. The full variable domain, in which reference TRBV7-9 and TRBJ2-1 provide the parts outside the CDR3, is DTGVSQNPRHKITKRGQNVTFRCDPISEHNRLYWYRQTLGQGPEFLTYFQNEAQLEKSRLLSDRFSAERPKGSFSTLEIQRTEQGDSAMYLCASSFIAGVEYEQFFGPGTRLTVL.